This TCR beta chain was recovered during a study of shared clonotypes between healthy human individuals. Study results and caveats: Memory subsets generally showed smaller estimated richness than naive subsets did. Sharing across four donors was highest in naive CD4 (about 5%) and lowest in memory CD8 (0.4%).

This clone was counted once. Antigen: not known. The same CDR3 can be traced to other DNA sequences in this sample. TCRdb's copy holds only in-frame clones and misses some; the assay was immunoSEQ multiplex PCR. The repertoire holds about 1 million clones, roughly 75% seen once, with about 1.5% in the top ten. CDR1 and CDR2 from the germline V gene are SNHLY and FYNNEI. This CDR3 region has 14 residues. The germline V and J ends were trimmed by 6 bases and 4 bases, with 10 bases remaining between them. This TCR was recovered from a man aged 18-30 years in good health. The chain links TRBV2 to TRBJ2-6; D possibly uses TRBD1 or TRBD2 (5 bases each). The sample consisted of memory CD4+ T cells sorted from blood. Indicated subset: CD45RA-negative fraction. Written as DNA, the CDR3 is TGTGCCAGCAGCGGGGCCGGCGGGGCCAACGTCCTGACTTTC. This sequence encodes CASSGAGGANVLTF.